The rows below give T cell receptor beta chains drawn from one sample of a study of cytomegalovirus exposure and HLA in healthy donors. Clones were read by immunoSEQ multiplex PCR, and TCRdb kept only the in-frame ones, dropping some. The sample comprises more than 110,000 clones, roughly nine tenths of which are singletons, and 2.9% rests with the top ten. Sequenced input: PBMCs. The receptors stem from a man between 18 and 29 years old in good health and CMV-seronegative. Each CDR3 is given with its conserved first and last residue. The D gene is left open where the match is weak. Size is omitted from some rows. Given values are once, few, many or a class for expanded clones.

J gene,clone size,D gene,V gene,CDR3 protein,CDR3 DNA
TRBJ2-1,NA,NA,TRBV10-3,CAISPSQASYNEQFF,TGTGCCATCAGCCCAAGTCAGGCCAGCTACAATGAGCAGTTCTTC
TRBJ2-7,NA,NA,TRBV6-1,CASIMERATYEQYF,TGTGCCAGCATAATGGAGCGGGCCACCTACGAGCAGTACTTC
TRBJ1-5,NA,TRBD1,TRBV11-2,CASSLGTGGQPQHF,TGTGCCAGCAGCTTAGGGACAGGGGGTCAGCCCCAGCATTTT
TRBJ2-2,NA,NA,TRBV19,CASSIAGFDTGELFF,TGTGCCAGTAGTATTGCAGGGTTTGACACCGGGGAGCTGTTTTTT
TRBJ1-4,NA,TRBD1,TRBV5-4,CASSIDRADEKLFF,TGTGCCAGCAGCATAGACAGGGCGGATGAAAAACTGTTTTTT
TRBJ2-3,NA,NA,TRBV4-2,CASSQGLGGGDTQYF,TGTGCCAGCAGCCAAGGGTTGGGGGGAGGAGATACGCAGTATTTT
TRBJ2-1,NA,NA,TRBV14,CASSQWSGNNEQFF,TGTGCCAGCAGCCAATGGTCAGGGAATAATGAGCAGTTCTTC
TRBJ1-1,NA,TRBD1,TRBV2,CASSPQGTNTEAFF,TGTGCCAGCAGTCCACAGGGGACGAACACTGAAGCTTTCTTT
TRBJ1-6,NA,TRBD1,TRBV19,CASSAPGTGGLRSPLHF,TGTGCCAGTAGTGCACCCGGGACAGGGGGCCTCAGGTCACCCCTCCACTTT
TRBJ2-1,NA,NA,TRBV4-3,CASSQAPTGFGQFF,TGCGCCAGCAGCCAAGCCCCCACAGGGTTCGGGCAGTTCTTC
TRBJ2-1,NA,TRBD1,TRBV7-9,CASSWGQTNEQFF,TGTGCCAGCAGCTGGGGACAGACTAATGAGCAGTTCTTC
TRBJ2-7,NA,NA,TRBV6-6,CASSYSVTGTHEQYF,TGTGCCAGCAGTTACTCAGTTACAGGTACCCACGAGCAGTACTTC
TRBJ1-2,once,TRBD1,TRBV19,CASSIGTGYGYTF,TGTGCCAGTAGTATAGGGACAGGCTATGGCTACACCTTC
TRBJ2-7,once,TRBD1,TRBV5-4,CASSPTTDRAYEQYF,TGTGCCAGCAGCCCGACTACGGACAGGGCCTACGAGCAGTACTTC
TRBJ1-6,NA,TRBD1,TRBV6-1,CASSPETGGYSPLHF,TGTGCCAGCAGCCCCGAGACAGGGGGCTATTCACCCCTCCACTTT
TRBJ1-1,NA,NA,TRBV5-4,CASSFQGNTEAFF,TGTGCCAGCAGCTTTCAGGGGAACACTGAAGCTTTCTTT
TRBJ1-4,NA,NA,TRBV9,CASSVETGEKLFF,TGTGCCAGCAGCGTAGAAACCGGGGAGAAACTGTTTTTT
TRBJ2-3,NA,NA,TRBV4-3,CASSQERGDFDTQYF,TGCGCCAGCAGCCAAGAGCGCGGAGACTTCGATACGCAGTATTTT
TRBJ2-3,NA,TRBD2,TRBV10-3,CAISDPLAGARDTQYF,TGTGCCATCAGTGATCCCTTAGCGGGGGCTCGAGATACGCAGTATTTT
TRBJ2-5,NA,NA,TRBV5-1,CASSSGFQETQYF,TGCGCCAGCAGTAGCGGATTCCAAGAGACCCAGTACTTC
TRBJ2-1,NA,TRBD2,TRBV9,CASSVAKGEGSRNEQFF,TGTGCCAGCAGCGTAGCTAAAGGGGAGGGGAGCAGGAATGAGCAGTTCTTC